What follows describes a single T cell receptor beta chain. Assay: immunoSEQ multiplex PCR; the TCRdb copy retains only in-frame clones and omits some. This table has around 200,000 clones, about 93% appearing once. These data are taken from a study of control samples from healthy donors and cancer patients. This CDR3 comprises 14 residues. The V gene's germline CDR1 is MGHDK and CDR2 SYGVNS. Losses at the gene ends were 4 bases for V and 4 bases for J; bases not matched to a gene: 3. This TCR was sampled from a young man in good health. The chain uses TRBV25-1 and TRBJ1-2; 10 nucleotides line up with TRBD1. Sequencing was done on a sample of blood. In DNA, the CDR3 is TGTGCCAGCAGTGTGGGACAGGGGATCTATGGCTACACCTTC. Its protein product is CASSVGQGIYGYTF.